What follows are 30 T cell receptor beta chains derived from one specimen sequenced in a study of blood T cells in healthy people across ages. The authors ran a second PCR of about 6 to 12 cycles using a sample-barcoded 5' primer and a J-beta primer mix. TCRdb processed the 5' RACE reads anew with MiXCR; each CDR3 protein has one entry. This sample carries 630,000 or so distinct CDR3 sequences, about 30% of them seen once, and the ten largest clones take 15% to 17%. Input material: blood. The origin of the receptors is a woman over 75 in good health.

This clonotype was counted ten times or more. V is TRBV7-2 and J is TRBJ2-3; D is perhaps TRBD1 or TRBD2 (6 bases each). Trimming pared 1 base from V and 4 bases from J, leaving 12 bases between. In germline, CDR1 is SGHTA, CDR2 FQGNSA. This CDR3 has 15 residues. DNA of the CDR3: TGTGCCAGCAGCTTAGGTCTAGGGGGGTCAGATACGCAGTATTTT. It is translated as CASSLGLGGSDTQYF.

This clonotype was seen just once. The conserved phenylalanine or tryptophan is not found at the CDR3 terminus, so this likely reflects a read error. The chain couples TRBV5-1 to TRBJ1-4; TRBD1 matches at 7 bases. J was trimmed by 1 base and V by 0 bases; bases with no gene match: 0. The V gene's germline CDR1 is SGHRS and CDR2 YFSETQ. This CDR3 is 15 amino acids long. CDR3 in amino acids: CASSLGDRTNEKLFL. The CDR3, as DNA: TGCGCCAGCAGCTTGGGGGACAGAACTAATGAAAAACTGTTTTTG.

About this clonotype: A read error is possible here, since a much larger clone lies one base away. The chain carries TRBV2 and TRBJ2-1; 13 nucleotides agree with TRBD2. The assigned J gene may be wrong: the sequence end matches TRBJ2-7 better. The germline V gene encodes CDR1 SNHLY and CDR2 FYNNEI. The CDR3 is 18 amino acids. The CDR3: CASSELGLAGAVYNEQYF. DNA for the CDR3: TGTGCCAGCAGTGAACTAGGACTAGCGGGGGCGGTGTACAATGAGCAGTACTTC.

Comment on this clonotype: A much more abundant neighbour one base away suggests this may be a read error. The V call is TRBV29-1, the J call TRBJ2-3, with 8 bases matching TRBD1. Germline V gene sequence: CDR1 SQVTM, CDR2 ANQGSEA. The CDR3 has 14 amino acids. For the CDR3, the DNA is TGCCGCGTCCCCACGGGACAGGATGAAGATACGCAGTATTTT. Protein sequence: CRVPTGQDEDTQYF.

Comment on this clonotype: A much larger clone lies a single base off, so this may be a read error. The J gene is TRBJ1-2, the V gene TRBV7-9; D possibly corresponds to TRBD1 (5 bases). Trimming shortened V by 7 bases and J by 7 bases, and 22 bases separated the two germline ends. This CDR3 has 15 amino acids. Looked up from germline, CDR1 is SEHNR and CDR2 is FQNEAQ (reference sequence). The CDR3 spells CASTRNGRETGGYTF. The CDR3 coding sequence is TGTGCCAGCACCAGAAATGGAAGGGAAACAGGTGGCTACACCTTC.

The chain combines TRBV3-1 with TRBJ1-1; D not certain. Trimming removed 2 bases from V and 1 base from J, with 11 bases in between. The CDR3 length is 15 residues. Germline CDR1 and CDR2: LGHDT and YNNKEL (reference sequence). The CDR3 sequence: CASSQPAPSNTEAFF. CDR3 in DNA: TGTGCCAGCAGCCAACCCGCCCCATCGAACACTGAAGCTTTCTTT.

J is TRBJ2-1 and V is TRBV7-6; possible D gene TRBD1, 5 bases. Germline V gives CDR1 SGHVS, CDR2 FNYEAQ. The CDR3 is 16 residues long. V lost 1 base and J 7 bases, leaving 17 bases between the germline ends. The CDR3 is CASSLGFGQGTNEQFF. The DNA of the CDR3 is TGTGCCAGCAGCTTAGGTTTTGGGCAGGGTACTAATGAGCAGTTCTTC.

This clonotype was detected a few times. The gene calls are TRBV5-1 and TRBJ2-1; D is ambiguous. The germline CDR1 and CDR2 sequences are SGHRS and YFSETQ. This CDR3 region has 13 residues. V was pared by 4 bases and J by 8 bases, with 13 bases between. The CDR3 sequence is CASSTDGWDEQFF. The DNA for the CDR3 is TGCGCCAGCAGCACGGACGGTTGGGATGAGCAGTTCTTC.

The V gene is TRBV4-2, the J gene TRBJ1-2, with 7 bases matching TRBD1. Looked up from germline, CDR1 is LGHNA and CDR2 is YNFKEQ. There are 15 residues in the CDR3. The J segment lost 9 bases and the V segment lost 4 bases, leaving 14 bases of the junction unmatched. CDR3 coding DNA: TGTGCCAGCAGCCGAGAAGTTGGACAGGCTTCAAGCTACACCTTC. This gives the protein CASSREVGQASSYTF.

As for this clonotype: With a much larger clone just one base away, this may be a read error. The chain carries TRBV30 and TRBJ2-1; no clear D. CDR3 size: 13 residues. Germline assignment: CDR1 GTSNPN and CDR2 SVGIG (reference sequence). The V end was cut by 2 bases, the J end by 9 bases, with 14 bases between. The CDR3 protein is CAWSSLSDSEQFF. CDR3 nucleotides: TGTGCCTGGAGTTCCCTCAGCGATAGTGAGCAGTTCTTC.

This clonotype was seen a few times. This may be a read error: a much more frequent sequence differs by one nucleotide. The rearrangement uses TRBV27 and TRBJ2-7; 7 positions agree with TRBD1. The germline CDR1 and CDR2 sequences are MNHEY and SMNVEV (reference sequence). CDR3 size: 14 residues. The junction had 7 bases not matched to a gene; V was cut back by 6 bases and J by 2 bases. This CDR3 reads CASRRQGATYEQYF. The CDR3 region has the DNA TGTGCCAGCAGGAGACAGGGCGCTACCTACGAGCAGTACTTC.

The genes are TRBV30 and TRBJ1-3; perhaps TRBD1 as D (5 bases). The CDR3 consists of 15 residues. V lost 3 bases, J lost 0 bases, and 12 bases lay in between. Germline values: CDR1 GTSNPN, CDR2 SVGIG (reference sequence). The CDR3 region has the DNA TGTGCCTGGAGCCAGGGACGGAACTCTGGAAACACCATATATTTT. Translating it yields CAWSQGRNSGNTIYF. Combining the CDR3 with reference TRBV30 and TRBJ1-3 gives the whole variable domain SQTIHQWPATLVQPVGSPLSLECTVEGTSNPNLYWYRQAAGRGLQLLFYSVGIGQISSEVPQNLSASRPQDRQFILSSKKLLLSDSGFYLCAWSQGRNSGNTIYFGEGSWLTVV.

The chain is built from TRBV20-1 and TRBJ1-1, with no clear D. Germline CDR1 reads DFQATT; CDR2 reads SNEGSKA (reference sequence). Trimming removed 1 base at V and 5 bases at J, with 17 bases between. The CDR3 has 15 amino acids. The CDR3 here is CSARASRSPMTEAFF. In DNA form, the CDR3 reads TGCAGTGCTAGAGCTTCGCGCAGTCCCATGACTGAAGCTTTCTTT.

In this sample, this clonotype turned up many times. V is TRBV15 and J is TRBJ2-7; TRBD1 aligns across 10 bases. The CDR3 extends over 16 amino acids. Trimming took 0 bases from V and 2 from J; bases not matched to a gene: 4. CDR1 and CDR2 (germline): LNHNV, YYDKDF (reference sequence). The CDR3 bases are TGTGCCACCAGCAGAGATTCCGGACAGGGGGCCTACGAGCAGTACTTC. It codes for CATSRDSGQGAYEQYF.

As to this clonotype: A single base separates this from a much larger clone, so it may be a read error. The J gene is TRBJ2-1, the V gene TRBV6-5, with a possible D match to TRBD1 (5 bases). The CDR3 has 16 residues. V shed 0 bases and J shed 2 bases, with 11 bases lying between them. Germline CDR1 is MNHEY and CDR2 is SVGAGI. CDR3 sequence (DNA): TGTGCCAGCAGTTACTCAGGCGACAGTGCCTACAATGAGCAGTTCTTC. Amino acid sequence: CASSYSGDSAYNEQFF.

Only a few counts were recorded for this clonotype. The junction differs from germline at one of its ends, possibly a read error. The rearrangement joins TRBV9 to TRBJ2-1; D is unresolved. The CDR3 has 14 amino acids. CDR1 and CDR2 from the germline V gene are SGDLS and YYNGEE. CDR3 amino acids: CASSALSSCNEQFF. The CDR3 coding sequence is TGTGCCAGCAGCGCTTTGAGCTCCTGCAATGAGCAGTTCTTC. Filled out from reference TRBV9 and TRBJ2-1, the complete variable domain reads DSGVTQTPKHLITATGQRVTLRCSPRSGDLSVYWYQQSLDQGLQFLIQYYNGEERAKGNILERFSAQQFPDLHSELNLSSLELGDSALYFCASSALSSCNEQFFGPGTRLTVL.

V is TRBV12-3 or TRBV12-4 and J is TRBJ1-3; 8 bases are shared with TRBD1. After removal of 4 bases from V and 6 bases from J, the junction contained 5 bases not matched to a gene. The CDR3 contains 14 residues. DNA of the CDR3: TGTGCCAGCAGTTGGGGACAGGTCCAAAACACCATATATTTT. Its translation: CASSWGQVQNTIYF.

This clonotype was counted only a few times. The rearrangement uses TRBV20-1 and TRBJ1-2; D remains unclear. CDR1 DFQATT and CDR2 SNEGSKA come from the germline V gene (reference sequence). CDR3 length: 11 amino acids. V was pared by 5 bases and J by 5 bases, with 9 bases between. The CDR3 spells CSALDGYGYTF. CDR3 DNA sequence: TGCAGTGCTTTGGACGGGTATGGCTACACCTTC.

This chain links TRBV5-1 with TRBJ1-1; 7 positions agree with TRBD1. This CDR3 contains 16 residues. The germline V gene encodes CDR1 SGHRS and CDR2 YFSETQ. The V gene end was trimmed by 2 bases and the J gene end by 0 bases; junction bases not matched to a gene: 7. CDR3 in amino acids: CASSFRGQRLNTEAFF. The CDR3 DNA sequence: TGCGCCAGCAGCTTTAGGGGGCAGAGGTTGAACACTGAAGCTTTCTTT.

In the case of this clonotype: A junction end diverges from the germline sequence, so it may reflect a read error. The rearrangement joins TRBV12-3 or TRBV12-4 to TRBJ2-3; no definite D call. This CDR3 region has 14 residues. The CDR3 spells CASSFLLRTDAQYF. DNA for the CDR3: TGTGCCAGCAGTTTCCTGCTGCGCACAGATGCGCAGTATTTT.

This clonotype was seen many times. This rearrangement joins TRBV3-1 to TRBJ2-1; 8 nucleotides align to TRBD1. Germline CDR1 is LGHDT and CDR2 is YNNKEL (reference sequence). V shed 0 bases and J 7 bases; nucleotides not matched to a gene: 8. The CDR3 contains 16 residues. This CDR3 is CASSQDQAGGGNEQFF. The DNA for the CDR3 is TGTGCCAGCAGCCAAGATCAGGCAGGGGGCGGGAATGAGCAGTTCTTC.

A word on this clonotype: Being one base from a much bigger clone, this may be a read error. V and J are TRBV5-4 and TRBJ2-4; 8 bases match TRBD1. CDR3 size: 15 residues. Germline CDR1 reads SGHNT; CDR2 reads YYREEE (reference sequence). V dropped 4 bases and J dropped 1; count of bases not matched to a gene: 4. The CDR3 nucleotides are TGTGCCAGCAGCACCTGGGACAGGGCCAAAAACATTCAGTACTTC. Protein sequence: CASSTWDRAKNIQYF.

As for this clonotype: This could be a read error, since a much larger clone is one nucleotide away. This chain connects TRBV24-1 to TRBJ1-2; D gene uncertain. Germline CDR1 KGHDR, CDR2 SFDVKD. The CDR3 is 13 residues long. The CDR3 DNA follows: TGTGCCACCAGCGGTAGGGCAGACTATGGCCACACCTTC. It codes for CATSGRADYGHTF.

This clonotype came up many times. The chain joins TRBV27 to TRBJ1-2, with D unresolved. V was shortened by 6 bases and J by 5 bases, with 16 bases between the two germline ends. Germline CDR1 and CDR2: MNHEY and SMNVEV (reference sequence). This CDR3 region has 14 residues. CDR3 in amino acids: CASRNRSPGYGYTF. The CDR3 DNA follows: TGTGCCAGCAGGAACCGTTCCCCGGGGTATGGCTACACCTTC.

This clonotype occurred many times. The CDR3 is CASGTANTEAFF. The CDR3 DNA reads as TGTGCCAGCGGGACGGCTAACACTGAAGCTTTCTTT. The J gene is TRBJ1-1, the V gene TRBV3-1, with D perhaps TRBD1 (5 bases). The CDR3 is 12 residues long. Per germline, CDR1 LGHDT and CDR2 YNNKEL (reference sequence). V was trimmed by 8 bases and J by 2 bases, leaving 9 bases between them.

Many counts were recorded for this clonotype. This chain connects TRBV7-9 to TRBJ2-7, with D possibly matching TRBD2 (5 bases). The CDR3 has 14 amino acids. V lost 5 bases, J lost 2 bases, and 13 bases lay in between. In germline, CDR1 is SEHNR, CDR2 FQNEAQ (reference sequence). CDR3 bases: TGTGCCAGCAGCCGCCACGGACTGGCCTACGAGCAGTACTTC. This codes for CASSRHGLAYEQYF.

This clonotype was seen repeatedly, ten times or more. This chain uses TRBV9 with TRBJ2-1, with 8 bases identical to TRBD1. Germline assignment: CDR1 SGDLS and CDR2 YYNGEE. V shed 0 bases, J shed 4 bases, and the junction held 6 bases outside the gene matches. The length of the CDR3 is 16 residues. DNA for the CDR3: TGTGCCAGCAGCGTAGCCCCAGGGGGCGGGTACAATGAGCAGTTCTTC. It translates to CASSVAPGGGYNEQFF.

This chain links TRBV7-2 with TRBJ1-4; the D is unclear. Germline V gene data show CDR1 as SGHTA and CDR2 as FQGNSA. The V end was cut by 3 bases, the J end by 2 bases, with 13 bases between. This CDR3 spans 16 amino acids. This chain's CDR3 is CASSFNGGTTNEKLFF. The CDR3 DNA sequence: TGTGCCAGCAGCTTCAACGGCGGTACGACTAATGAAAAACTGTTTTTT.

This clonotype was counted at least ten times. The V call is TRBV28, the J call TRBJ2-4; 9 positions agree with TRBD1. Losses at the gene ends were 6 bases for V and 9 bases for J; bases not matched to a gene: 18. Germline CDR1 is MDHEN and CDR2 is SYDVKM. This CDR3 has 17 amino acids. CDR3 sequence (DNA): TGTGCCAGCAGCTTAAGGGGTCTCGGGACAGGGCGTGCCATTCAGTACTTC. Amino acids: CASSLRGLGTGRAIQYF.

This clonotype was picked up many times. CDR3 bases: TGCAGTGCTAGCCACCGAGGACTAGCGGGGGCAGATACGCAGTATTTT. Translating gives CSASHRGLAGADTQYF. The chain employs TRBV20-1 and TRBJ2-3; 13 nucleotides match TRBD2. CDR3 size: 16 residues. V trimming: 3 bases; J trimming: 4 bases; junction bases outside the gene matches: 7. CDR1 is DFQATT and CDR2 is SNEGSKA in the germline V gene (reference sequence).